The 19 T cell receptor beta chains given below trace back to one sample, sequenced in a study of blood T cell repertoires in COVID-19. Clones were sequenced by immunoSEQ multiplex PCR, and TCRdb holds only the in-frame ones, with some missing. The sample yields 25,000 to 30,000 clones, roughly 84% seen once. Input material: peripheral blood. These receptors originate from a man of 80 years or more with active COVID-19.

The chain uses TRBV5-1 and TRBJ2-2; D may be TRBD2 (6 bases). Per the germline V gene, CDR1 is SGHRS and CDR2 is YFSETQ. V was trimmed by 4 bases and J by 3 bases, leaving 16 bases between them. This CDR3 spans 16 amino acids. The CDR3: CASSPGLLQDTGELFF. Written as DNA, the CDR3 is TGCGCCAGCAGCCCGGGACTTTTACAGGACACCGGGGAGCTGTTTTTT.

This rearrangement joins TRBV11-3 to TRBJ2-2; D is undetermined. CDR3 size: 15 residues. Germline V lookup: CDR1 SGHNT, CDR2 YENEEA. V gave up 8 bases and J gave up 2 bases, with 15 bases separating them. The CDR3 sequence: CASSRYSSNTGELFF. DNA of the CDR3: TGTGCCAGCTCCCGTTACAGCTCCAACACCGGGGAGCTGTTTTTT.

V and J are TRBV5-5 and TRBJ2-1, with TRBD1 matching 7 bases. Germline V lookup: CDR1 SGHKS, CDR2 YYEKEE (reference sequence). Unmatched junction bases numbered 3, after V lost 0 bases and J lost 0 bases. The CDR3 extends over 16 amino acids. Here the CDR3 reads CASSLVTGSSYNEQFF. CDR3 nucleotide sequence: TGTGCCAGCAGCTTGGTGACAGGGAGCTCCTACAATGAGCAGTTCTTC.

This clone has a handful of counts. The DNA of the CDR3 is TGCGCCAGCAGCTTGGGAGGGGGGGCCCCAGATACGCAGTATTTT. This encodes CASSLGGGAPDTQYF. V usage is TRBV5-1 and J usage is TRBJ2-3, with a weak D call TRBD2 (7 bases). CDR3 length: 15 amino acids. V was trimmed by 0 bases and J by 4 bases, leaving 12 bases between them. Germline values: CDR1 SGHRS, CDR2 YFSETQ. The whole variable domain, filled in from reference TRBV5-1 and TRBJ2-3, reads KAGVTQTPRYLIKTRGQQVTLSCSPISGHRSVSWYQQTPGQGLQFLFEYFSETQRNKGNFPGRFSGRQFSNSRSEMNVSTLELGDSALYLCASSLGGGAPDTQYFGPGTRLTVL.

This rearrangement joins TRBV15 to TRBJ2-5, with TRBD2 matching over 14 bases. The J segment lost 4 bases and the V segment lost 3 bases, leaving 10 bases of the junction unmatched. The CDR3 runs to 18 residues. CDR1 is LNHNV, CDR2 YYDKDF, per germline (reference sequence). CDR3 nucleotide sequence: TGTGCCACCAGCAGCGGGGGGACTAGCGGGGGAAACTTAGAGACCCAGTACTTC. Encoded protein: CATSSGGTSGGNLETQYF.

This sequence joins TRBV27 and TRBJ1-4, with TRBD1 matching 7 bases. The V segment lost 2 bases and the J segment 8 bases; nucleotides outside the gene matches: 2. Germline CDR1 reads MNHEY; CDR2 reads SMNVEV (reference sequence). The CDR3 covers 13 residues. CDR3 DNA sequence: TGTGCCAGCAGTTTAGAGGGACAGGAAAAACTGTTTTTT. This translates into CASSLEGQEKLFF.

The chain joins TRBV3-1 (or the pseudogene TRBV3-2) to TRBJ1-6; 7 nucleotides line up with TRBD1. The CDR3 has 15 amino acids. J gave up 2 bases and V 5 bases, and 3 bases lay outside the gene matches. Germline V gene data show CDR1 as LGHDT and CDR2 as YNNKEL (reference sequence). CDR3 loop: CASSNTGAYNSPLHF. The CDR3 DNA sequence: TGTGCCAGCAGCAATACAGGGGCCTATAATTCACCCCTCCACTTT.

This clone was counted only a few times. This chain uses TRBV10-3 with TRBJ1-5, with TRBD1 matching over 9 bases. The trim removed 10 bases at V and 7 bases at J, leaving 5 bases unmatched. The CDR3 consists of 12 residues. The V gene's germline CDR1 is ENHRY and CDR2 SYGVKD. CDR3 nucleotide sequence: TGTGCCACCAGGGACAGGGAGCAGCCCCAGCATTTT. Encoded protein: CATRDREQPQHF.

The rearrangement uses TRBV20-1 and TRBJ1-1; a possible D gene is TRBD1 (5 bases). The CDR3 is 13 residues long. CDR1 and CDR2 (germline): DFQATT, SNEGSKA (reference sequence). Trimming shortened V by 3 bases and J by 0 bases, and 8 bases separated the two germline ends. Here the CDR3 reads CSASGAMNTEAFF. The CDR3 coding sequence is TGCAGTGCTAGTGGGGCGATGAACACTGAAGCTTTCTTT.

V usage is TRBV10-3 and J usage is TRBJ1-3; 7 bases fit TRBD1. The J segment lost 0 bases and the V segment lost 9 bases, leaving 8 bases of the junction unmatched. CDR3 length equals 15 residues. The germline V gene has CDR1 ENHRY and CDR2 SYGVKD. The CDR3 sequence: CAINTGVDSGNTIYF. CDR3 nucleotides: TGTGCCATAAACACAGGGGTCGACTCTGGAAACACCATATATTTT.

The CDR3, as DNA: TGTGCCAGCAGTAGACAGGCCCGGACCAATGAAAAACTGTTTTTT. Its translation is CASSRQARTNEKLFF. V gene TRBV6-5 combines with J gene TRBJ1-4; perhaps TRBD1 as D (6 bases). Germline assignment: CDR1 MNHEY and CDR2 SVGAGI. V was shortened by 5 bases and J by 5 bases, with 15 bases between the two germline ends. The CDR3 is made up of 15 amino acids.

V is TRBV19 and J is TRBJ2-3, with TRBD2 matching 10 bases. The CDR3 has 15 residues. Germline V gene data show CDR1 as LNHDA and CDR2 as SQIVND (reference sequence). V lost 7 bases, J lost 2 bases, and 6 bases stayed unmatched. CDR3: CASKALAGVTDTQYF. The CDR3 nucleotides read TGTGCCAGTAAGGCTCTAGCGGGGGTCACAGATACGCAGTATTTT. Variable domain in full (rest from reference TRBV19 and TRBJ2-3): DGGITQSPKYLFRKEGQNVTLSCEQNLNHDAMYWYRQDPGQGLRLIYYSQIVNDFQKGDIAEGYSVSREKKESFPLTVTSAQKNPTAFYLCASKALAGVTDTQYFGPGTRLTVL.

This chain joins TRBV21-1 and TRBJ1-2; TRBD1 is taken as the D call from the table, unchecked against the DNA. TRBV21-1 is labeled a pseudogene. The CDR3 runs to 21 residues. CDR3 bases: TGTGCCAGCAGCAAAGAAACGAGACATGGGACAGGGGGGACGGATGACTATGGCTACACCTTC. Amino acids: CASSKETRHGTGGTDDYGYTF.

This clone has just a few counts. The chain uses TRBV11-2 and TRBJ2-7; a weak D match, TRBD1 (6 bases). V shed 5 bases and J shed 4 bases, with 9 bases lying between them. CDR1 is SGHAT and CDR2 is FQNNGV in the germline V gene. The CDR3 consists of 12 residues. CDR3 DNA sequence: TGTGCCAGCAGCCCGGACAGTTACGAGCAGTACTTC. This encodes CASSPDSYEQYF.

This clone has a single count. The chain joins TRBV9 to TRBJ2-5; possibly TRBD2 for D (5 bases). V lost 0 bases and J 3 bases, leaving 9 bases between the germline ends. The CDR3 covers 14 residues. Germline CDR1 and CDR2: SGDLS and YYNGEE. Written as DNA, the CDR3 is TGTGCCAGCAGCGTAGGCCGGCGGGAAGAGACCCAGTACTTC. Protein: CASSVGRREETQYF.

As regards this clone: One end of the junction does not line up with germline, which may come from a read error. J is TRBJ1-5 and V is TRBV6-1; D call uncertain. This CDR3 contains 15 residues. Looked up from germline, CDR1 is MNHNS and CDR2 is SASEGT. CDR3 sequence reads: CASSEAPGGNQPQHF. The CDR3 DNA reads TGTGCCAGCAGTGAAGCCCCGGGAGGGAATCAACCCCAGCATTTT.

A few counts support this clone. CDR3 in amino acids: CATSRDSQVYYNSPLHF. DNA of the CDR3: TGTGCCACCAGCAGAGATTCCCAGGTCTATTATAATTCACCCCTCCACTTT. The gene calls are TRBV15 and TRBJ1-6; D call uncertain. The V gene's germline CDR1 is LNHNV and CDR2 YYDKDF (reference sequence). The V end lost 0 bases, the J end lost 4 bases, and 13 bases lay between the germline ends. This CDR3 region has 17 residues.

This chain links TRBV11-2 with TRBJ2-5; 11 bases fit TRBD2. The germline CDR1 and CDR2 sequences are SGHAT and FQNNGV. The length of the CDR3 is 17 residues. Trimming cost V 5 bases and J 4 bases; bases outside gene matches: 12. The CDR3 protein is CASSRSLTSGGPETQYF. Written as DNA, the CDR3 is TGTGCCAGCAGCCGCTCCTTAACTAGCGGGGGCCCAGAGACCCAGTACTTC.

This chain links TRBV9 with TRBJ2-7, with D unresolved. This CDR3 is built from 13 residues. The V gene's germline CDR1 is SGDLS and CDR2 YYNGEE. The ends were cut back, 4 bases at V and 5 bases at J, with 13 bases in the middle. Here the CDR3 reads CASSPAERNEQYF. DNA of the CDR3: TGTGCCAGCAGCCCCGCGGAACGCAACGAGCAGTACTTC.